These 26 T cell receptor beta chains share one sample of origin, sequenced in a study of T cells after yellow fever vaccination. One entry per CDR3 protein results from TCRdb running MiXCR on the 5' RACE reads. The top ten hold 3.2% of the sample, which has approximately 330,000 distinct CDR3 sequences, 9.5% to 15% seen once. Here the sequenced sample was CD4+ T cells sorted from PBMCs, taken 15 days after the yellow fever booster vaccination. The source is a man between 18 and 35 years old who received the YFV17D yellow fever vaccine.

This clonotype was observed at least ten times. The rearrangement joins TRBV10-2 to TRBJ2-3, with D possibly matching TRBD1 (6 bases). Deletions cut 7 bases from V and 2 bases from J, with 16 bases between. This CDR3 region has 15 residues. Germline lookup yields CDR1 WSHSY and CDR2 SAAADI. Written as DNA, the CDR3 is TGCGCCAGCATGACAGGACACCATAACACAGATACGCAGTATTTT. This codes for CASMTGHHNTDTQYF.

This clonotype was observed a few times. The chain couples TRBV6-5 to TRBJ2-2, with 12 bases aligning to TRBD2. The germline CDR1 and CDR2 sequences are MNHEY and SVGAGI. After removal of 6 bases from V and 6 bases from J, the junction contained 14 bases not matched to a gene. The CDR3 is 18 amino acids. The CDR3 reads CASSLLAGGQGGPGELFF. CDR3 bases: TGTGCCAGCAGCCTTCTAGCGGGGGGGCAAGGTGGCCCCGGGGAGCTGTTTTTT.

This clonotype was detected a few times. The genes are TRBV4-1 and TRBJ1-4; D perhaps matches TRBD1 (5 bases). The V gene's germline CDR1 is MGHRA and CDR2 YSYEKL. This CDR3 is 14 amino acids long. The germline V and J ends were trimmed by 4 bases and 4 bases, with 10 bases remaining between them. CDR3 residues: CASSLDSRNEKLFF. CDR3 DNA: TGCGCCAGCAGCCTTGACAGCCGTAATGAAAAACTGTTTTTT.

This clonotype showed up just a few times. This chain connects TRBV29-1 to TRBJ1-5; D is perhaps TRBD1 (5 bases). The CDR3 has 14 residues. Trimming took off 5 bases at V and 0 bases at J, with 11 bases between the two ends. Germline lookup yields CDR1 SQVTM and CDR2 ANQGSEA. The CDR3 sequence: CSVTTGPSNQPQHF. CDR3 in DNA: TGCAGCGTTACTACGGGACCTAGCAATCAGCCCCAGCATTTT.

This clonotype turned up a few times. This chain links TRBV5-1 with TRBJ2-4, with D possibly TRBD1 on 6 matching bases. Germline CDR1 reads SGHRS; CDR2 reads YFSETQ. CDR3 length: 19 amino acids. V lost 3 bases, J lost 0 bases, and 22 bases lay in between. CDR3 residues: CASSSHWTARRIAKNIQYF. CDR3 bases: TGCGCCAGCAGCTCCCATTGGACAGCTCGGAGGATAGCCAAAAACATTCAGTACTTC.

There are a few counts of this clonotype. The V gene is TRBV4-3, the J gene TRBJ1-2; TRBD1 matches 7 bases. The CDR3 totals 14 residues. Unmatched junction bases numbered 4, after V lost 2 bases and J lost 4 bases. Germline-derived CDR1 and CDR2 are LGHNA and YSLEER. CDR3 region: CASSQLGTAYGYTF. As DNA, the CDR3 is TGCGCCAGCAGCCAACTTGGGACAGCCTATGGCTACACCTTC.

The DNA for the CDR3 is TGCAGTGCTAGGACCCCGGGAAGGGGTCAGCCCCAGCATTTT. Amino acid sequence: CSARTPGRGQPQHF. The chain links TRBV20-1 to TRBJ1-5, with a tentative D call TRBD1 (5 bases). The ends were cut back, 3 bases at V and 6 bases at J, with 15 bases in the middle. From germline, CDR1 is DFQATT and CDR2 SNEGSKA (reference sequence). The CDR3 is 14 amino acids.

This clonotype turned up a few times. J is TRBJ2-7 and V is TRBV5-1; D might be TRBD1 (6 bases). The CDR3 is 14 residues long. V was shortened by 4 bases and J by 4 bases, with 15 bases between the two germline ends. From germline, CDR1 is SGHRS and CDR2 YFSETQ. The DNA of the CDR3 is TGCGCCAGCAGCATGAGGGACAAGCAGTACGAGCAGTACTTC. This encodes CASSMRDKQYEQYF.

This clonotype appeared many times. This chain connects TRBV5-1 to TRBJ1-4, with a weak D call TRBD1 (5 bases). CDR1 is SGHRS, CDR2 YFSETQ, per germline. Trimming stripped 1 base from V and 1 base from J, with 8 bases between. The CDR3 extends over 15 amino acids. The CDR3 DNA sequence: TGCGCCAGCAGCTTGCGGCAGGGAACTAATGAAAAACTGTTTTTT. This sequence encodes CASSLRQGTNEKLFF. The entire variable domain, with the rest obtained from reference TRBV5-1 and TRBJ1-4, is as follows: KAGVTQTPRYLIKTRGQQVTLSCSPISGHRSVSWYQQTPGQGLQFLFEYFSETQRNKGNFPGRFSGRQFSNSRSEMNVSTLELGDSALYLCASSLRQGTNEKLFFGSGTQLSVL.

The CDR3 loop is CASSLYGPGASRYF. CDR3 bases: TGTGCCAGCAGCCTATATGGGCCGGGGGCCTCACGGTACTTC. The rearrangement joins TRBV7-2 to TRBJ2-7; D possibly uses TRBD1 or TRBD2 (6 bases each). The germline gives CDR1 SGHTA, CDR2 FQGNSA. The CDR3 totals 14 residues. Trimming pared 5 bases from V and 12 bases from J, leaving 23 bases between.

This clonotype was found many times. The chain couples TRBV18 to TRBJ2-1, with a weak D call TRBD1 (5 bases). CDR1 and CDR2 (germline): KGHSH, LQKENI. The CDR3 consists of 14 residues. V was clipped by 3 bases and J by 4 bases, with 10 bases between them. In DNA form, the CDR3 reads TGTGCCAGCTCACCTTCAGGGATTTACAATGAGCAGTTCTTC. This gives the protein CASSPSGIYNEQFF.

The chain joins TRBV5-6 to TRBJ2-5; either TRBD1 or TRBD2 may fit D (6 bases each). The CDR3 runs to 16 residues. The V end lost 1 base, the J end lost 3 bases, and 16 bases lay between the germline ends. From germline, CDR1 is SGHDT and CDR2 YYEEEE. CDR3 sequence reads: CASSLRRGSLEETQYF. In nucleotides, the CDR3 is TGTGCCAGCAGCTTGAGGAGGGGGAGTCTTGAAGAGACCCAGTACTTC.

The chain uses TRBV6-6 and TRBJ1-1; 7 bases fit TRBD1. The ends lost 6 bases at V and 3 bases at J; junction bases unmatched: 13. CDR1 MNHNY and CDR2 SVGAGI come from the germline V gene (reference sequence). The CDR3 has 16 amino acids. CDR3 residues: CASSRRQGGRDTEAFF. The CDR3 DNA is TGTGCCAGCAGCCGTCGACAGGGAGGGAGGGACACTGAAGCTTTCTTT.

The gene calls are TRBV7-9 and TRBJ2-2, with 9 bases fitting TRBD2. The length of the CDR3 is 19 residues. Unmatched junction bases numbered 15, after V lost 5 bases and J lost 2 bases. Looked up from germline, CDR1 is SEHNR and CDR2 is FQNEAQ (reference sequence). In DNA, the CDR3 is TGTGCCAGCAGCCCCCCAAAGACTAGCGGAGATGAAAACACCGGGGAGCTGTTTTTT. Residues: CASSPPKTSGDENTGELFF. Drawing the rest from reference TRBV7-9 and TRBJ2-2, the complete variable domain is DTGVSQNPRHKITKRGQNVTFRCDPISEHNRLYWYRQTLGQGPEFLTYFQNEAQLEKSRLLSDRFSAERPKGSFSTLEIQRTEQGDSAMYLCASSPPKTSGDENTGELFFGEGSRLTVL.

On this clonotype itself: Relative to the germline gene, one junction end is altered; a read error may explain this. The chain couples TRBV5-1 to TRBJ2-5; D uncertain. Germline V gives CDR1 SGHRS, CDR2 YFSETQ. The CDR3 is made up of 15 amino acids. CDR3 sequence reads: CASSLQNGHQETRYF. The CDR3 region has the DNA TGCGCCAGCAGCCTCCAAAACGGTCACCAAGAGACCCGGTACTTC.

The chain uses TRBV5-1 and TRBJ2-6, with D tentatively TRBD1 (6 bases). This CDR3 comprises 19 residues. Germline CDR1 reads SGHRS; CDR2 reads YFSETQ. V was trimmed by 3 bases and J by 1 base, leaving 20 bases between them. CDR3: CASSSSSGTRESGANVLTF. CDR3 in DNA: TGCGCCAGCAGCTCGTCTTCAGGGACAAGGGAATCTGGGGCCAACGTCCTGACTTTC.

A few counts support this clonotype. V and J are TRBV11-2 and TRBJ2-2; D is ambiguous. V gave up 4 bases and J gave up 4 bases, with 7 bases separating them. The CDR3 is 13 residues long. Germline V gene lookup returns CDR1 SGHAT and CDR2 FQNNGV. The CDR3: CASSSHSTGELFF. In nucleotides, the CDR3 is TGTGCCAGCAGCTCCCACAGCACCGGGGAGCTGTTTTTT.

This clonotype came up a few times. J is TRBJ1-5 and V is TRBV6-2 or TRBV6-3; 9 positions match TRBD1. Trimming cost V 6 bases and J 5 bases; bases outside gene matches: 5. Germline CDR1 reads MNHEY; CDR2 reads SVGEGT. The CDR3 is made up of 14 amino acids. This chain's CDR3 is CASRTGGSHQPQHF. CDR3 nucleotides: TGTGCCAGCAGGACAGGGGGTAGTCATCAGCCCCAGCATTTT.

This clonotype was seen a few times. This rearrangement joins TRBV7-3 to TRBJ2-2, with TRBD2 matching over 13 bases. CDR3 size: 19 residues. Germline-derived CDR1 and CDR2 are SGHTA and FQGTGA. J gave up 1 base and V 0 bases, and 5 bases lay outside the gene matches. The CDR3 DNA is TGTGCCAGCAGCTTAACCGTTCGACTAGCGGGGGGGAACACCGGGGAGCTGTTTTTT. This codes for CASSLTVRLAGGNTGELFF. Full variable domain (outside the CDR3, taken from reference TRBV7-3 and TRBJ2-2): GAGVSQTPSNKVTEKGKYVELRCDPISGHTALYWYRQSLGQGPEFLIYFQGTGAADDSGLPNDRFFAVRPEGSVSTLKIQRTERGDSAVYLCASSLTVRLAGGNTGELFFGEGSRLTVL.

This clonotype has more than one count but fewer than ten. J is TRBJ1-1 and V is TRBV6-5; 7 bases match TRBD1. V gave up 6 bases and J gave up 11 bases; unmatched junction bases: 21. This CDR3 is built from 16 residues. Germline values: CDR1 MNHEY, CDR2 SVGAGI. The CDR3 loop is CASSPLPGQNRPFAFF. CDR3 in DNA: TGTGCCAGCAGCCCCCTTCCGGGACAGAATAGACCGTTCGCTTTCTTT.

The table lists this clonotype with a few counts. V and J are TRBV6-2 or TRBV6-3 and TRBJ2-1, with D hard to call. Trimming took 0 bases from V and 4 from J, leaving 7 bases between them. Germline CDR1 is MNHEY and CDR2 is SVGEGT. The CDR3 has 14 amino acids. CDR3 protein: CASSYSLQYNEQFF. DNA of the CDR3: TGTGCCAGCAGTTACTCGCTACAGTACAATGAGCAGTTCTTC.

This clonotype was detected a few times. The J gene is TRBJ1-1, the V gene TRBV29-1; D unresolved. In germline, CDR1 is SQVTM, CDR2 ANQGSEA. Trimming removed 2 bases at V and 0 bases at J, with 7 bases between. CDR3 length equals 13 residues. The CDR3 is CSVENTLNTEAFF. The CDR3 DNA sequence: TGCAGCGTTGAAAACACGTTGAACACTGAAGCTTTCTTT.

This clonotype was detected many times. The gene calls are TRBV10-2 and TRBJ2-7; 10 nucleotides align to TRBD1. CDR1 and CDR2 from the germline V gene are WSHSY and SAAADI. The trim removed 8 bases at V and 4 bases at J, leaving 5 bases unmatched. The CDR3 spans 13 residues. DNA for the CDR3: TGCGCCAGCTCCGGGACAGGGGTATACGAGCAGTACTTC. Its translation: CASSGTGVYEQYF.

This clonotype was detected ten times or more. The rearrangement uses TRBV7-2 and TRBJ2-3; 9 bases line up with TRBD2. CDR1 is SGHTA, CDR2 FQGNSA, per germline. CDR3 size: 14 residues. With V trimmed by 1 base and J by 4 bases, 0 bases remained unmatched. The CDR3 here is CASSLVAGADTQYF. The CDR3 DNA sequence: TGTGCCAGCAGCTTAGTAGCGGGGGCAGATACGCAGTATTTT.

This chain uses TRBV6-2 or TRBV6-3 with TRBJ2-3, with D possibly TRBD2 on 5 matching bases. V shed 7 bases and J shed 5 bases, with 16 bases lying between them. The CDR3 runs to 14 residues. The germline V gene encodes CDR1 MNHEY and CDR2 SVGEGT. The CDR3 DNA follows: TGTGCCAGCACCCTCCGGACTGGACGAGATACGCAGTATTTT. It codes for CASTLRTGRDTQYF.

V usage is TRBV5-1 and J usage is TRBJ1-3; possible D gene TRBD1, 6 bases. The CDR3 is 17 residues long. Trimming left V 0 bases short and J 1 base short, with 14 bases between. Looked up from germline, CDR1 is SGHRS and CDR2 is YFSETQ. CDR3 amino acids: CASSLAISGASGNTIYF. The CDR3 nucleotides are TGCGCCAGCAGCTTGGCCATCTCGGGGGCTTCTGGAAACACCATATATTTT.